This T cell receptor (beta chain) comes out of a study of CD8 T cells in ankylosing spondylitis. Overall study results and limits: Reports say disease-linked clones showed up significantly more in matched ankylosing spondylitis synovial fluid. It appeared that ankylosing spondylitis blood was characterized by a TCR beta motif of under ten highly homologous variants.

Quantitative 5'-RACE with molecular barcodes was used to make the TCR beta libraries. Via MiXCR, TCRdb re-called the 5' RACE reads, giving one row per CDR3 protein. The sample holds about 330,000 distinct CDR3 sequences; around 7.6% are singletons and the top ten take more than 12%. The trim removed 6 bases at V and 7 bases at J, leaving 4 bases unmatched. CDR1 MDHEN and CDR2 SYDVKM come from the germline V gene. The CDR3 totals 14 residues. This clonotype appeared many times. As yet, its antigen is unknown. V is TRBV28 and J is TRBJ2-1, with 12 nucleotides matching TRBD2. The source is a male donor with ankylosing spondylitis. The source material was blood, either unsorted or a sorted T cell fraction (not recorded which). The CDR3: CASRPGLAGNEQFF. The CDR3 nucleotides read TGTGCCAGCAGACCCGGACTAGCGGGAAATGAGCAGTTCTTC.